This entry features one TCR beta chain sequence. This sample was taken from a study of T cells after posttransplantation cyclophosphamide. Between the trimmed V and J ends, which lost 0 bases and 4 bases, there was a span of 11 bases. CDR1 is SGHNT, CDR2 YYREEE, per germline (reference sequence). The CDR3 spans 14 residues. Controls had myeloablative marrow grafts with methotrexate and calcineurin inhibitor, sampled at 1 year. Some clones are missing from TCRdb's copy, which holds only in-frame ones; the method was immunoSEQ multiplex PCR. The table has roughly 17,000 clones, 85% seen once; the top ten hold 25% to 30%.

The chain recombines TRBV5-4 with TRBJ2-7; D gene uncertain. The sequence came from a female patient aged 18 to 29 who received an allogeneic stem cell transplant from an unrelated donor, was CMV-positive, and had acute and chronic GVHD. Certain T cells may be donor cells from the graft. Sequencing used PBMCs, obtained after allogeneic stem cell transplant with calcineurin inhibitor and methotrexate. The CDR3 region is CASSLDASFYEQYF. The DNA of the CDR3 is TGTGCCAGCAGCTTGGATGCTAGTTTTTACGAGCAGTACTTC.